The present T cell receptor beta chain was sequenced within a study of cytomegalovirus exposure and HLA in healthy donors. Study-wide results and caveats: In an earlier analysis, most TCR beta V segments were productive about 87% or about 30% of the time.

Per the germline V gene, CDR1 is SGHDN and CDR2 is FVKESK. The CDR3 is 14 residues long. The V segment lost 1 base and the J segment 3 bases; nucleotides outside the gene matches: 3. Worth noting for this clone: What it binds is not known.

Primers included in the PCR were 60 Vbeta and 13 Jbeta primers. Sequencing was performed with immunoSEQ multiplex PCR; in TCRdb, only in-frame clones are kept and a portion is missing. The sample lists around 99,000 clones; approximately 84% were seen once. V gene TRBV14 combines with J gene TRBJ2-7, with 7 bases aligning to TRBD1. The origin of this receptor is a man younger than 45 in good health and CMV-seronegative. The sequencing input was PBMCs. The DNA of the CDR3 is TGTGCCAGCAGCCAAGGAGGGGGCGTCTACGAGCAGTACTTC. It is translated as CASSQGGGVYEQYF. Looking up the rest from reference TRBV14 and TRBJ2-7 gives the full variable domain: EAGVTQFPSHSVIEKGQTVTLRCDPISGHDNLYWYRRVMGKEIKFLLHFVKESKQDESGMPNNRFLAERTGGTYSTLKVQPAELEDSGVYFCASSQGGGVYEQYFGPGTRLTVT.